The present T cell receptor beta chain was sequenced within a study of a mutant IDH1 vaccine in newly diagnosed glioma. About the study: Those enrolled had earlier been treated with radiotherapy, temozolomide, or both, mostly both.

Time point here: baseline, week 1 (first vaccination visit). Treatment noted: pre-vaccination baseline after standard-of-care therapy. The assay was immunoSEQ multiplex PCR, and TCRdb's table has in-frame clones only and misses some. This table has tens of thousands of clones, around three quarters appearing once. This CDR3 spans 13 amino acids. Trimming removed 5 bases from V and 1 base from J, with 8 bases in between. Germline V gene data show CDR1 as MNHNS and CDR2 as SASEGT. This sequence originates from a woman in her thirties or forties with glioma. This sample comprised PBMCs, obtained from a glioma patient treated with radiotherapy, temozolomide or both. The V and J genes are TRBV6-1 and TRBJ2-5; possible D gene TRBD1, 6 bases. The CDR3 here is CASSWTVQETQYF. The CDR3 DNA reads TGTGCCAGCAGTTGGACAGTCCAAGAGACCCAGTACTTC.